These 2 T cell receptor beta chains were all obtained from the same sample, sequenced in a study of T cells after yellow fever vaccination. TCRdb used MiXCR to reprocess the 5' RACE reads, holding one entry per CDR3 protein. The table has hundreds of thousands of distinct CDR3 sequences, roughly a sixth seen once. The sequenced sample was PBMCs, obtained about 5 days after the first yellow fever vaccination. The receptors originated from a man aged 18-30 years who received the YFV17D yellow fever vaccine.

The chain is built from TRBV20-1 and TRBJ2-7, with 7 bases matching TRBD2. The CDR3 consists of 13 residues. V lost 3 bases, J lost 2 bases, and 4 bases stayed unmatched. Germline V CDR1 and CDR2: DFQATT, SNEGSKA (reference sequence). CDR3: CSARPGGPYEQYV. CDR3 nucleotides: TGCAGTGCTAGGCCGGGGGGACCCTACGAGCAGTACGTC.

This clonotype showed up just a few times. The chain is built from TRBV12-3 or TRBV12-4 and TRBJ2-3, with 11 bases lining up with TRBD2. The J segment lost 0 bases and the V segment lost 3 bases, leaving 8 bases of the junction unmatched. The CDR3 extends over 18 amino acids. Written as DNA, the CDR3 is TGTGCCAGCAGTTTTCTGGCTAGCGGGGGGACTAGCACAGATACGCAGTATTTT. Translation: CASSFLASGGTSTDTQYF.